The source of this T cell receptor (beta chain) is a study of vaccination effects on CD4 cells after COVID-19. Across the whole study: Samples collected post-vaccine were obtained a median of 72 days after the second dose.

Trimming removed 6 bases at V and 1 base at J, with 9 bases between. The CDR3 contains 13 residues. Germline V gene sequence: CDR1 SSHAT, CDR2 FNYEAQ (reference sequence). Sequenced by immunoSEQ multiplex PCR; TCRdb stores in-frame clones only, minus some. This sample carries about 28,000 clones, roughly 80% of them seen once, and the ten largest clones take more than 8.5%. Details on this clone: Its target is not known.

Ahead of sequencing, the ViraFEST assay grew antigen-specific CD4+ T cells using viral peptide pools. Cultured cells yielded isolated CD4+ T cells after roughly 11 days. Vaccine administered to participants consisted of two doses of either BNT162b2 or mRNA-1273. The clonotype was recovered from a human donor who received a COVID-19 vaccine. V is TRBV7-7 and J is TRBJ1-1; D is undetermined. The sequences come from CD4+ T cells from PBMCs cultured with HCoV-NL63 spike peptides, collected after COVID-19 vaccination. In nucleotides, the CDR3 is TGTGCCAGCAGTAGCGGGGAGAACACTGAAGCTTTCTTT. Encoded protein: CASSSGENTEAFF.